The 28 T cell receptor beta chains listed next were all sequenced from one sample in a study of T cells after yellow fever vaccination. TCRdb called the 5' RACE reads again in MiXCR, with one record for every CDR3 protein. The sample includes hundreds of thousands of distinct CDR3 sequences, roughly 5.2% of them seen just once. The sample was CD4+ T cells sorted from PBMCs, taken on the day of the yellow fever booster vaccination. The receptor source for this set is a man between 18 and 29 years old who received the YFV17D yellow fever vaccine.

CDR3 coding DNA: TGTGCCAGCAGTTACTCGAGGGCCAGCGATAGTAACTATGGCTACACCTTC. It specifies CASSYSRASDSNYGYTF. The rearrangement uses TRBV6-5 and TRBJ1-2; D remains unclear. Trimming removed 0 bases from V and 1 base from J, with 15 bases in between. There are 17 residues in the CDR3. Germline CDR1 reads MNHEY; CDR2 reads SVGAGI.

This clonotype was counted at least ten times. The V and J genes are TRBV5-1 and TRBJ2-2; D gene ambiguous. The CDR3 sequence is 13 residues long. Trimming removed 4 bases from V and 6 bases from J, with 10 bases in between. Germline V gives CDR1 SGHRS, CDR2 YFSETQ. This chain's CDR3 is CASSVIGSGELFF. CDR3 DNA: TGCGCCAGCAGCGTTATTGGCTCCGGGGAGCTGTTTTTT.

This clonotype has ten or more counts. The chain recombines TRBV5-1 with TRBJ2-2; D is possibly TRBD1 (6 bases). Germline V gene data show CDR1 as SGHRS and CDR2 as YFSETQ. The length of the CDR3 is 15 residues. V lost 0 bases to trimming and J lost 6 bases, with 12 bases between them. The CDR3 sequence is CASSLVQGISGELFF. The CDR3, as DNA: TGCGCCAGCAGCTTGGTACAGGGAATCTCCGGGGAGCTGTTTTTT.

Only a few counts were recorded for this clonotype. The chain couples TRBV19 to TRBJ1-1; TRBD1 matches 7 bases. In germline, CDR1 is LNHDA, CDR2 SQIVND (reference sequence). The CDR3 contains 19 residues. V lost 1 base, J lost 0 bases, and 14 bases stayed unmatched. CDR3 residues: CASSIGQGRESRMNTEAFF. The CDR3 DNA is TGTGCCAGTAGTATAGGACAGGGACGGGAATCACGAATGAACACTGAAGCTTTCTTT.

For the CDR3, the DNA is TGTGCCAGCAGCCCTTGGGGGGGAGACACCGAGCAGTACTTC. Encoded protein: CASSPWGGDTEQYF. The chain is built from TRBV3-1 and TRBJ2-7; TRBD2 matches at 7 bases. This CDR3 has 14 residues. Germline V gives CDR1 LGHDT, CDR2 YNNKEL (reference sequence). V gave up 4 bases and J gave up 6 bases; unmatched junction bases: 9.

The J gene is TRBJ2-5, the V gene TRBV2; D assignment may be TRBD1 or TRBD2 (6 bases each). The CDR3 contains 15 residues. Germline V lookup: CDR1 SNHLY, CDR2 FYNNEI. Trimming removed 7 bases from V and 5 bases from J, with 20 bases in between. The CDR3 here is CASKGGSTQFETQYF. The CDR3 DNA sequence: TGTGCCAGCAAGGGGGGATCGACCCAATTTGAGACCCAGTACTTC.

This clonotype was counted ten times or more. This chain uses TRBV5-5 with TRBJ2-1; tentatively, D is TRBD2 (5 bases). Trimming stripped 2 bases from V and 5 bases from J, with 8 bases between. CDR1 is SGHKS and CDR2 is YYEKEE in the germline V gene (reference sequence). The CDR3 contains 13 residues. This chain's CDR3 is CASSFGGHNEQFF. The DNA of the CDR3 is TGTGCCAGCAGCTTTGGAGGTCACAATGAGCAGTTCTTC.

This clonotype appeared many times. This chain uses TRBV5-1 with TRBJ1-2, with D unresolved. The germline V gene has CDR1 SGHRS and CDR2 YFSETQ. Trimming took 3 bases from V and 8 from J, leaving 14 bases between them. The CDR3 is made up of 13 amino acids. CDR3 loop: CASSSTTTRGYTF. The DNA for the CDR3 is TGCGCCAGCAGCTCGACGACCACGAGGGGCTACACCTTC.

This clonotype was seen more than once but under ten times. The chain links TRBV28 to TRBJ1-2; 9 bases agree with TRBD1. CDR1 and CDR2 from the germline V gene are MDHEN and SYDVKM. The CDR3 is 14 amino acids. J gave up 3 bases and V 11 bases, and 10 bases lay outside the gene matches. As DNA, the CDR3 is TGTGCCGTCACAGGGGGCGAGGGTTACTATGGCTACACCTTC. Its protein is CAVTGGEGYYGYTF.

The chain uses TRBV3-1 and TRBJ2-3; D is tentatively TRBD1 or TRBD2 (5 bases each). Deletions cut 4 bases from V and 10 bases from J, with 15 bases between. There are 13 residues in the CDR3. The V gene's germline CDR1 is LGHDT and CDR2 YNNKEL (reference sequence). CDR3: CASSPRDLGAQYF. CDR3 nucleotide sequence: TGTGCCAGCAGCCCCCGGGACCTCGGAGCGCAGTATTTT.

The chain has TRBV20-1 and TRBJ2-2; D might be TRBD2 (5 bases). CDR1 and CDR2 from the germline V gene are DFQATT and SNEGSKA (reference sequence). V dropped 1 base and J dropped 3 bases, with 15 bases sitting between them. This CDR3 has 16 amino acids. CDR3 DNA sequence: TGCAGTGCTAGAGGGACGGGCTGGGGAGACACCGGGGAGCTGTTTTTT. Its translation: CSARGTGWGDTGELFF.

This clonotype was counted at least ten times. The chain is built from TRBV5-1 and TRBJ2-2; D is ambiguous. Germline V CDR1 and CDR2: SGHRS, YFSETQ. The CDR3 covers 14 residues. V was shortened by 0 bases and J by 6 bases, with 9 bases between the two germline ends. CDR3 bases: TGCGCCAGCAGCTTGGATCAACGCGCCGGGGAGCTGTTTTTT. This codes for CASSLDQRAGELFF.

The DNA for the CDR3 is TGCGCCAGCAGCTTGACGCTAGCGACTAGCACAGATACGCAGTATTTT. Residues: CASSLTLATSTDTQYF. The chain couples TRBV5-1 to TRBJ2-3; tentatively, D is TRBD2 (6 bases). The germline CDR1 and CDR2 sequences are SGHRS and YFSETQ. There are 16 residues in the CDR3. Deletions cut 1 base from V and 0 bases from J, with 12 bases between. The entire variable domain, with the rest obtained from reference TRBV5-1 and TRBJ2-3, is as follows: KAGVTQTPRYLIKTRGQQVTLSCSPISGHRSVSWYQQTPGQGLQFLFEYFSETQRNKGNFPGRFSGRQFSNSRSEMNVSTLELGDSALYLCASSLTLATSTDTQYFGPGTRLTVL.

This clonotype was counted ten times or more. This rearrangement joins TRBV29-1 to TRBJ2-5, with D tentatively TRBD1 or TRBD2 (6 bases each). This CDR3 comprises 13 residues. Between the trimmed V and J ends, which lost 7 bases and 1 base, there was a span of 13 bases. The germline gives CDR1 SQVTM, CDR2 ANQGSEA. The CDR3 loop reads CSAGGPRQETQYF. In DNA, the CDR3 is TGCAGCGCTGGGGGGCCCCGCCAAGAGACCCAGTACTTC.

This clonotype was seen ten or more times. Written as DNA, the CDR3 is TGTGCCAGCAGCTCAGGGGGCGACCCTGCCAAAAACATTCAGTACTTC. As protein: CASSSGGDPAKNIQYF. The V gene is TRBV7-8, the J gene TRBJ2-4, with 8 positions matching TRBD1. Trimming at V came to 4 bases and at J to 1 base, leaving 6 bases not matched to a gene. The CDR3 extends over 16 amino acids. Germline V gives CDR1 SGHVS, CDR2 FQNEAQ.

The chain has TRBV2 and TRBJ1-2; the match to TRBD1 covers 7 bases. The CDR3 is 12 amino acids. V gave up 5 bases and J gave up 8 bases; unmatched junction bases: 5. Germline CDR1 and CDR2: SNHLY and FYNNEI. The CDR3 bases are TGTGCCAGCAGTACGACAGGGAGCGGCTACACCTTC. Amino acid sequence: CASSTTGSGYTF.

DNA for the CDR3: TGTGCCAGCAGCTCACCGTCGACCGGACGAACCCAGTACTTC. It specifies CASSSPSTGRTQYF. The J gene is TRBJ2-5, the V gene TRBV7-2; no definite D call. The CDR3 spans 14 residues. V was trimmed by 4 bases and J by 8 bases, leaving 17 bases between them. CDR1 and CDR2 (germline): SGHTA, FQGNSA.

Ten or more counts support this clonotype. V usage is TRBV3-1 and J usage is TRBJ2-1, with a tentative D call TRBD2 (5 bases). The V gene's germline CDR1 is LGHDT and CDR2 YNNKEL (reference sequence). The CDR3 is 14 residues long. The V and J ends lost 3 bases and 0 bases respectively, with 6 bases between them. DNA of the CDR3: TGTGCCAGCAGCCAGGGAGCCTCCTACAATGAGCAGTTCTTC. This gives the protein CASSQGASYNEQFF.

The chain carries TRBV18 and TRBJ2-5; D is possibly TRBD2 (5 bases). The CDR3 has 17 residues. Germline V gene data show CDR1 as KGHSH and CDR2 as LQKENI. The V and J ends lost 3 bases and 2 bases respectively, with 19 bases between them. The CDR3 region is CASSPFSTPSSQETQYF. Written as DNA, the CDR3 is TGTGCCAGCTCACCTTTCTCCACCCCTAGCTCGCAAGAGACCCAGTACTTC.

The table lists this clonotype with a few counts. The CDR3 spells CASSQGWRNNQPQHF. The CDR3 DNA reads TGTGCCAGCAGCCAAGGTTGGCGCAACAATCAGCCCCAGCATTTT. This chain connects TRBV3-1 to TRBJ1-5; D call uncertain. Looked up from germline, CDR1 is LGHDT and CDR2 is YNNKEL (reference sequence). CDR3 length: 15 amino acids. Trimming left V 1 base short and J 3 bases short, with 10 bases between.

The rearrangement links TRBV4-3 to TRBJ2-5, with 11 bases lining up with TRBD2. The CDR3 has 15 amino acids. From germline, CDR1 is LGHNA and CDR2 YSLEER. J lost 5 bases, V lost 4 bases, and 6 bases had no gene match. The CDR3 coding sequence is TGCGCCAGCAGCCCGACTAGCGGGGAGGGGGAGACCCAGTACTTC. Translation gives CASSPTSGEGETQYF.

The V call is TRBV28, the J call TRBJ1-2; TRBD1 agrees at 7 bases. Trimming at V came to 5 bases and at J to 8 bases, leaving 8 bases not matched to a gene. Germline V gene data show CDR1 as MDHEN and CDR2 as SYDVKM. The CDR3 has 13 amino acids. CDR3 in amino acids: CASSQYRGGGYTF. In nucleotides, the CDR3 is TGTGCCAGCAGTCAATACAGGGGCGGGGGCTACACCTTC.

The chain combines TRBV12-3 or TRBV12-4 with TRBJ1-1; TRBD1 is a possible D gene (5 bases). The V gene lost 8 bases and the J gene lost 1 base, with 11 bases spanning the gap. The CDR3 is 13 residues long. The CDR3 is CASHLQENTEAFF. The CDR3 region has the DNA TGTGCCAGCCACCTACAGGAGAACACTGAAGCTTTCTTT.

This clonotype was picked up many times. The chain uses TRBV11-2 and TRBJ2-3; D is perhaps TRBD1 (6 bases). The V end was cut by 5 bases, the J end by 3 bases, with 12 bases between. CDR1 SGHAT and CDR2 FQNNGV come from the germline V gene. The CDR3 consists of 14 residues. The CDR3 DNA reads TGTGCCAGCAGCCTAAACAGGGTTACAGATACGCAGTATTTT. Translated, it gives CASSLNRVTDTQYF.

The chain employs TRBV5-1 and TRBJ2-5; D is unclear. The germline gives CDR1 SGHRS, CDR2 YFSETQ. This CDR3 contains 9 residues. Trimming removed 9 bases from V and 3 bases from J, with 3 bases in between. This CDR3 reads CANEETQYF. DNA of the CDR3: TGCGCCAACGAAGAGACCCAGTACTTC.

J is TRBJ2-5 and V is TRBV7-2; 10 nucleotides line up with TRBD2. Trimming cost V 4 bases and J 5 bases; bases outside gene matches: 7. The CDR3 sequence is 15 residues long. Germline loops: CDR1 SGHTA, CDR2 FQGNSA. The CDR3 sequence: CASSYQRGGRETQYF. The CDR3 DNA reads TGTGCCAGCAGCTACCAGCGGGGGGGCAGGGAGACCCAGTACTTC. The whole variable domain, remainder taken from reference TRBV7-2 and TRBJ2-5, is GAGVSQSPSNKVTEKGKDVELRCDPISGHTALYWYRQSLGQGLEFLIYFQGNSAPDKSGLPSDRFSAERTGGSVSTLTIQRTQQEDSAVYLCASSYQRGGRETQYFGPGTRLLVL.

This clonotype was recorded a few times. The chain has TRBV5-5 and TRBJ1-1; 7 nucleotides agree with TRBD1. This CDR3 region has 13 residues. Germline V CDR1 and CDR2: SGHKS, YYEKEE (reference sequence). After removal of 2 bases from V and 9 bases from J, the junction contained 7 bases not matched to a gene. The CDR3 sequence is CASSFTTGAQAFF. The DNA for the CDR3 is TGTGCCAGCAGCTTCACCACAGGGGCGCAAGCTTTCTTT.

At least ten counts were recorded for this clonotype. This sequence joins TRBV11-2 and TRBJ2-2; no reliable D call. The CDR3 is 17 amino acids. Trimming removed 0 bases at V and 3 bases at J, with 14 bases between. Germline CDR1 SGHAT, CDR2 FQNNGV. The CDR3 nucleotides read TGTGCCAGCAGCTTAGATCGGAATAGGGCCGACACCGGGGAGCTGTTTTTT. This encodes CASSLDRNRADTGELFF. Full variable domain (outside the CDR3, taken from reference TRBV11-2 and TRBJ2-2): EAGVAQSPRYKIIEKRQSVAFWCNPISGHATLYWYQQILGQGPKLLIQFQNNGVVDDSQLPKDRFSAERLKGVDSTLKIQPAKLEDSAVYLCASSLDRNRADTGELFFGEGSRLTVL.